This T cell receptor beta chain was recorded in a study of T cells in women clearing cervical HPV infection. Whole-study context: Case blood was drawn a median roughly 150 days after lesion detection. Study results and caveats: Combining TCR richness with V gene abundances gave 0.65 to 0.85 AUC.

There are 13 residues in the CDR3. Germline CDR1 and CDR2: GTSNPN and SVGIG (reference sequence). Trimming took off 2 bases at V and 0 bases at J, with 8 bases between the two ends. TCRdb's copy holds only in-frame clones and misses some; the assay was immunoSEQ multiplex PCR. The sample is made up of about 33,000 clones, and the top ten hold more than 7% of it. About this clone itself: Antigen: not known. The read falls 3 residues short of the CDR3 end, and the missing part is taken from the germline J gene.

Sequenced: blood buffy coat. V usage is TRBV30 and J usage is TRBJ2-7; no clear D. This receptor was taken from a woman between 18 and 70 years old with a cervical HPV16 infection that either progressed to CIN3+ or cleared (not recorded which). CDR3 bases read: TGTGCCTGGAGTTCTTCCTACTCCTACGAG. Protein: CAWSSSYSYE. The whole CDR3 protein is CAWSSSYSYEQYF.